The rows below give T cell receptor beta chains drawn from one sample of a study of shared T cell receptors in the human thymus. TCRdb keeps only in-frame clones here, not all; method: immunoSEQ multiplex PCR. The top ten hold roughly 0.02% of the sample, which has about 380,000 clones, over 90% seen once. The sample taken for sequencing was thymocytes. These receptors came from a human donor. Both conserved end residues are part of each CDR3. Fields, in order: CDR3 length, clone size, V gene, D gene, J gene, CDR3 DNA, CDR3 protein. D genes are given only for firm matches. Not all rows give a size; the values are once, few, many and, for expanded clones, a class.

14	NA	TRBV29-1	NA	TRBJ2-7	TGCAGCGTTGAACCTCCGGGCCCTCTTCGGGAGCAGTACTTC	CSVEPPGPLREQYF
19	NA	TRBV7-2	NA	TRBJ1-5	TGTGCCAGCAGCTCCTCGACCCAAGGTCGGTGGGATAGCAATCAGCCCCAGCATTTT	CASSSSTQGRWDSNQPQHF
19	NA	TRBV7-6	TRBD2	TRBJ2-3	TGTGCCAGCAGCTTCTATCTGGGACTAGCGGGAGCTAGCACAGATACGCAGTATTTT	CASSFYLGLAGASTDTQYF
16	NA	TRBV30	TRBD1	TRBJ1-1	TGTGCCTGGAGTGGGGACGGACAGGGGCATGTAACTGAAGCTTTCTTT	CAWSGDGQGHVTEAFF
13	NA	TRBV7-9	NA	TRBJ2-1	TGTGCCAGCAGCTTAGAGTGTGGCCATGAGCAGTTCTTC	CASSLECGHEQFF
15	NA	TRBV9	NA	TRBJ1-2	TGTGCCAGCAGCGTAGTGCAGGGTAATAACTATGGCTACACCTTC	CASSVVQGNNYGYTF
18	NA	TRBV4-3	TRBD1	TRBJ2-3	TGCGCCAGCAGCCAACTTCAGCCTGGGACAGGGAAACCAGATACGCAGTATTTT	CASSQLQPGTGKPDTQYF
20	NA	TRBV27	NA	TRBJ1-6	TGTGCCAGCAGTTTATCGGCTCCGGGACACATGAGAGCAAGAAATTCACCCCTCCACTTT	CASSLSAPGHMRARNSPLHF
18	NA	TRBV4-3	TRBD1	TRBJ1-2	TGCGCCAGCAGCCAGACCGCGGCGACGAACAGGGGGCGCGTTGGCTACACCTTC	CASSQTAATNRGRVGYTF
14	once	TRBV27	NA	TRBJ1-1	TGTGCCAGCAGTTTCTCAGGGTTGAACACTGAAGCTTTCTTT	CASSFSGLNTEAFF
14	once	TRBV5-1	TRBD1	TRBJ2-2	TGCGCCAGCAGCTCGGACAGGGACACCGGGGAGCTGTTTTTT	CASSSDRDTGELFF
15	NA	TRBV5-8	TRBD1	TRBJ2-7	TGTGCCAGCAGCTTGTACAGGGGCCTCTCCTACGAGCAGTACTTC	CASSLYRGLSYEQYF
14	NA	TRBV7-3	NA	TRBJ2-7	TGTGCCAGCAGCCCCTGGGGCTTTCCCTACGAGCAGTACTTC	CASSPWGFPYEQYF
18	NA	TRBV5-1	NA	TRBJ2-1	TGCGCCAGCACCCTCATGACAGACGAGGGAGTAAGCTACAATGAGCAGTTCTTC	CASTLMTDEGVSYNEQFF
12	NA	TRBV6-4	NA	TRBJ2-1	TGTGCCAGCAGTGACGGGTACAATGAGCAGTTCTTC	CASSDGYNEQFF
15	NA	TRBV28	TRBD2	TRBJ2-7	TGTGCCAGCAGTTTTGACGGGGACTATACCTACGAGCAGTACTTC	CASSFDGDYTYEQYF
14	NA	TRBV18	NA	TRBJ1-1	TGTGCCAGCTCCCCGGCCAGGGCGGACACTGAAGCTTTCTTT	CASSPARADTEAFF